This TCR beta chain appears in the sequencing data of a study of OX40 agonist ivuxolimab in advanced cancers. Only in-frame clones appear in the TCRdb table, and some are missing; sequencing was by immunoSEQ multiplex PCR. The sample lists around 58,000 clones; around 89% were seen once. The length of the CDR3 is 15 residues. The V and J ends lost 6 bases and 0 bases respectively, with 12 bases between them. Per germline, CDR1 MNHEY and CDR2 SMNVEV (reference sequence). Points from the study as a whole: Both CD4+ and CD8+ T cell populations in blood had undergone clonal expansion by week 6 at 0.1 to 3.0 mg/kg.

To note about this clone: Its antigen is unidentified.

The specimen comprised CD4+ or CD8+ T cells sorted from blood, sampled in a trial of the OX40 agonist ivuxolimab. The clonotype originates from an adult with an advanced solid tumor such as melanoma, head and neck, liver or kidney cancer. This chain links TRBV27 with TRBJ1-3, with a weak D call TRBD1 (5 bases). The CDR3 DNA is TGTGCCAGCAGAACGAGCGGGGGCTCTGGAAACACCATATATTTT. The encoded protein is CASRTSGGSGNTIYF.